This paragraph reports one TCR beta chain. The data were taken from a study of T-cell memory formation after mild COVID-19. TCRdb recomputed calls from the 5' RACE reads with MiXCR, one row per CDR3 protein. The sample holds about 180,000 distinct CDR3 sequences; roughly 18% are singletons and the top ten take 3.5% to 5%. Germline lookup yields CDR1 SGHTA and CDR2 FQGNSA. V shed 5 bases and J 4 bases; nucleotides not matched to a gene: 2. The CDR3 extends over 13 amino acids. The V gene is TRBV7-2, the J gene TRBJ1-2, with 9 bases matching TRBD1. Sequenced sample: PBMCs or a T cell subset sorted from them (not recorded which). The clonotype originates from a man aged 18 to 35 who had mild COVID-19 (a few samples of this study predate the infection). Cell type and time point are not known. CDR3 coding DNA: TGTGCCAGCAGCGGACAGGGGATCTATGGCTACACCTTC. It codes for CASSGQGIYGYTF.